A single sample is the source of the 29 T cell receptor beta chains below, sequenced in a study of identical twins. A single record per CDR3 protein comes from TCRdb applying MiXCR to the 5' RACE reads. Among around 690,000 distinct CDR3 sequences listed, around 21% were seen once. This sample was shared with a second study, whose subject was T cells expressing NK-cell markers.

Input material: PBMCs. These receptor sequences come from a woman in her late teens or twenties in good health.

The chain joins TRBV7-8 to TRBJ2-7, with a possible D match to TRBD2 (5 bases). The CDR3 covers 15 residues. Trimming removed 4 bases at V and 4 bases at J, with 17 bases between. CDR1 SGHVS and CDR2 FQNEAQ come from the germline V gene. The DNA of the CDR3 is TGTGCCAGCAGCTCCAGCGGTGGATTGACTTACGAGCAGTACTTC. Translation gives CASSSSGGLTYEQYF. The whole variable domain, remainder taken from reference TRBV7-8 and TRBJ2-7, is GAGVSQSPRYKVAKRGQDVALRCDPISGHVSLFWYQQALGQGPEFLTYFQNEAQLDKSGLPSDRFFAERPEGSVSTLKIQRTQQEDSAVYLCASSSSGGLTYEQYFGPGTRLTVT.

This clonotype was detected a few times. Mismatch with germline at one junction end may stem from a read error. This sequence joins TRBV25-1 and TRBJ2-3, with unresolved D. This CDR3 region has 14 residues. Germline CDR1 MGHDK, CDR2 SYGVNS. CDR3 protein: CASSEVYSSSLVHF. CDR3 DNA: TGTGCCAGCAGTGAAGTGTACTCATCATCGTTAGTGCATTTT.

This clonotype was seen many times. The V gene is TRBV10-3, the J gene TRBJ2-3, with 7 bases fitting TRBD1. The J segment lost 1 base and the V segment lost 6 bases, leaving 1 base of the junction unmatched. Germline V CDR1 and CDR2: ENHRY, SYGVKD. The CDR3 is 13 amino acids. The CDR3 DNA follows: TGTGCCATCAGCGGACAGGGCACAGATACGCAGTATTTT. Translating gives CAISGQGTDTQYF.

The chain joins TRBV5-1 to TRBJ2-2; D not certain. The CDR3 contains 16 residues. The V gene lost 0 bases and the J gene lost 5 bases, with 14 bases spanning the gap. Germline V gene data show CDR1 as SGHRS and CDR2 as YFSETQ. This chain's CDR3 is CASSLVTTSRTGELFF. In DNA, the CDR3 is TGCGCCAGCAGCTTGGTTACCACCTCGAGGACCGGGGAGCTGTTTTTT.

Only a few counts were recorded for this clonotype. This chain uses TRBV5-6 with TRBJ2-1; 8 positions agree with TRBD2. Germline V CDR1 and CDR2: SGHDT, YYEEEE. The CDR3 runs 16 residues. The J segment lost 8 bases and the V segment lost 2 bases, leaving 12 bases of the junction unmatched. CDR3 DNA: TGTGCCAGCAGCTTTAGAGTTAGTAGCGGGATCGATGAGCAGTTCTTC. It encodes CASSFRVSSGIDEQFF.

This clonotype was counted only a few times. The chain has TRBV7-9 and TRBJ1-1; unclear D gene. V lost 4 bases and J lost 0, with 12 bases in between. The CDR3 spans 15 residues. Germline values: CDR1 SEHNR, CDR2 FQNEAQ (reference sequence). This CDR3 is CASSSRLGMNTEAFF. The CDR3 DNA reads TGTGCCAGCAGCTCCAGACTGGGGATGAACACTGAAGCTTTCTTT.

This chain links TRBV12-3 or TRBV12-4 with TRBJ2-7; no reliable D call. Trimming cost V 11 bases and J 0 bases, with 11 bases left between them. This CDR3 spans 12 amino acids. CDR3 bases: TGTGCCTCGGGTTTCGGCTCCTACGAGCAGTACTTC. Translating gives CASGFGSYEQYF.

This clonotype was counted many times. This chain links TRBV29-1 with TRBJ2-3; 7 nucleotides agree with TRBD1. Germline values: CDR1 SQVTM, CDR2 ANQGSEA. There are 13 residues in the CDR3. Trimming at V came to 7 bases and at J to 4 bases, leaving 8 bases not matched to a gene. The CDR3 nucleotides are TGCAGCGGCGAGACAGGGCACGCAGATACGCAGTATTTT. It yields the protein CSGETGHADTQYF.

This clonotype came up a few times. CDR3 nucleotides: TGTGCCATCAGTGATTCTGGGGCTAGCGGGTTTTACGAGCAGTACTTC. It codes for CAISDSGASGFYEQYF. The chain employs TRBV10-3 and TRBJ2-7, with 8 nucleotides matching TRBD2. With 3 bases clipped from V and 4 bases from J, the junction kept 11 bases outside the gene matches. The CDR3 extends over 16 amino acids. The germline gives CDR1 ENHRY, CDR2 SYGVKD.

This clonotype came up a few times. CDR3 in amino acids: CAWIGGAGTGELFF. The CDR3, as DNA: TGTGCCTGGATCGGAGGGGCGGGCACCGGGGAGCTGTTTTTT. The V gene is TRBV30, the J gene TRBJ2-2; maybe TRBD2 (6 bases). The length of the CDR3 is 14 residues. Germline lookup yields CDR1 GTSNPN and CDR2 SVGIG (reference sequence). V lost 4 bases to trimming and J lost 4 bases, with 13 bases between them.

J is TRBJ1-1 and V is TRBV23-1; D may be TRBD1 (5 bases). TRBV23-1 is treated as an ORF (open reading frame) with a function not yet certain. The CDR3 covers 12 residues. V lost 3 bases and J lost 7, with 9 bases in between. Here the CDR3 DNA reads TGCGCCAGCAGTCATCCAGGGTTTGAAGCTTTCTTT. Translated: CASSHPGFEAFF.

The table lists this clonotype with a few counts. The CDR3: CASSPLRLLSGNTIYF. For the CDR3, the DNA is TGTGCCAGCAGCCCCCTACGACTCCTTTCTGGAAACACCATATATTTT. The chain links TRBV7-9 to TRBJ1-3; D remains unclear. Germline-derived CDR1 and CDR2 are SEHNR and FQNEAQ (reference sequence). The CDR3 loop spans 16 amino acids. V was trimmed by 5 bases and J by 1 base, leaving 15 bases between them.

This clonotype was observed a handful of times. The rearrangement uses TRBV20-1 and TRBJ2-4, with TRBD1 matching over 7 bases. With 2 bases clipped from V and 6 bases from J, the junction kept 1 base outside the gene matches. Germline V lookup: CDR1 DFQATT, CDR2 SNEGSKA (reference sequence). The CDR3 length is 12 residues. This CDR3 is CSARPGGNIQYF. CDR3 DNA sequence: TGCAGTGCTAGACCAGGGGGAAACATTCAGTACTTC.

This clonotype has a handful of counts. CDR3 sequence (DNA): TGTGCCAGCAGCTTCCTGATAGCGCCGAACACCGGGGAGCTGTTTTTT. Its protein product is CASSFLIAPNTGELFF. The chain joins TRBV7-9 to TRBJ2-2; the D gene is possibly TRBD2 (5 bases). The V gene lost 3 bases and the J gene lost 0 bases, with 11 bases spanning the gap. The CDR3 is 16 amino acids. Germline V lookup: CDR1 SEHNR, CDR2 FQNEAQ (reference sequence). Full variable domain (outside the CDR3, taken from reference TRBV7-9 and TRBJ2-2): DTGVSQNPRHKITKRGQNVTFRCDPISEHNRLYWYRQTLGQGPEFLTYFQNEAQLEKSRLLSDRFSAERPKGSFSTLEIQRTEQGDSAMYLCASSFLIAPNTGELFFGEGSRLTVL.

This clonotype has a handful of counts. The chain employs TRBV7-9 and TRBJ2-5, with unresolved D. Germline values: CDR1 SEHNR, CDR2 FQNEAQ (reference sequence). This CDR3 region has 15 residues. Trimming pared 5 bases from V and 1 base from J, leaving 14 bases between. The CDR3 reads CASSQIVDIQETQYF. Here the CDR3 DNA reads TGTGCCAGCAGCCAAATAGTAGACATCCAAGAGACCCAGTACTTC. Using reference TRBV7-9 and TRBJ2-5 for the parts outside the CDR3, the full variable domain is DTGVSQNPRHKITKRGQNVTFRCDPISEHNRLYWYRQTLGQGPEFLTYFQNEAQLEKSRLLSDRFSAERPKGSFSTLEIQRTEQGDSAMYLCASSQIVDIQETQYFGPGTRLLVL.

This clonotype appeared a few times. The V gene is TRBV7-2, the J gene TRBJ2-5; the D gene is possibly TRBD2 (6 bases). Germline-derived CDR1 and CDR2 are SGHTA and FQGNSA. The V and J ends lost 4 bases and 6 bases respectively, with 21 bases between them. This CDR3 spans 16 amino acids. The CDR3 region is CASSSRDSNWGKTQYF. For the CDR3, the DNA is TGTGCCAGCAGCTCCAGGGACTCCAACTGGGGAAAGACCCAGTACTTC.

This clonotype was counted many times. CDR3 sequence reads: CASSRFYEQYF. The CDR3 nucleotides read TGTGCCAGCAGCCGATTCTACGAGCAGTACTTC. The chain carries TRBV12-3 or TRBV12-4 and TRBJ2-7, with D hard to call. With 6 bases removed from V and 3 bases from J, the gap between germline ends came to 6 bases. The CDR3 spans 11 residues.

This CDR3 reads CASSPPAAGAYEQYF. DNA of the CDR3: TGTGCCAGCTCACCACCGGCGGCAGGAGCCTACGAGCAGTACTTC. The chain carries TRBV18 and TRBJ2-7; D gene ambiguous. The CDR3 is 15 amino acids. Germline lookup yields CDR1 KGHSH and CDR2 LQKENI. Trimming took 0 bases from V and 2 from J, leaving 11 bases between them.

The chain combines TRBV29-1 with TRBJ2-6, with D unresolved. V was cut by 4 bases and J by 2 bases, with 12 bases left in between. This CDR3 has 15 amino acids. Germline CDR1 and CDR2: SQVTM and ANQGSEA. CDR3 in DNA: TGCAGCGTTGGGCACCGGGTAACTGGGGCCAACGTCCTGACTTTC. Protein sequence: CSVGHRVTGANVLTF.

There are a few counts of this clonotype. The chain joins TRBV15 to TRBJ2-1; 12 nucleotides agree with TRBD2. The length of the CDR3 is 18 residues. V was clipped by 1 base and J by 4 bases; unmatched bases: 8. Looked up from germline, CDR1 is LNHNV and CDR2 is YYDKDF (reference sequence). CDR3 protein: CATSRVSTSGRPYNEQFF. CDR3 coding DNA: TGTGCCACCAGCAGAGTCTCAACTAGCGGGAGGCCATACAATGAGCAGTTCTTC.

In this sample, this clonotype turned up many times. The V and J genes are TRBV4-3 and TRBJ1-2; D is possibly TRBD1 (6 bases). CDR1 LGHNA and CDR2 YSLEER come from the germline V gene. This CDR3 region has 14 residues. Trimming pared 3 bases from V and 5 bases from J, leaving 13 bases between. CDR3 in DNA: TGCGCCAGCAGCCATACCGCGGACAGTTATGGCTACACCTTC. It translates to CASSHTADSYGYTF.

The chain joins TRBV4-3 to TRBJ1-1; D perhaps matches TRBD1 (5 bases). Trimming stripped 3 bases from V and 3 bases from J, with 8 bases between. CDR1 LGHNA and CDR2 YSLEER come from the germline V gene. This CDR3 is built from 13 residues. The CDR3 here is CASSHKTDTEAFF. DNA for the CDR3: TGCGCCAGCAGCCATAAGACAGACACTGAAGCTTTCTTT.

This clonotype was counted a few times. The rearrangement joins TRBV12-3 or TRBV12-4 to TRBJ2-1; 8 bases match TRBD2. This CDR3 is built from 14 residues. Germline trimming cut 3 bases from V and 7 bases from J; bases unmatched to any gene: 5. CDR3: CASSLFSGVNEQFF. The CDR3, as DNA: TGTGCCAGCAGTTTGTTTAGCGGGGTTAATGAGCAGTTCTTC.

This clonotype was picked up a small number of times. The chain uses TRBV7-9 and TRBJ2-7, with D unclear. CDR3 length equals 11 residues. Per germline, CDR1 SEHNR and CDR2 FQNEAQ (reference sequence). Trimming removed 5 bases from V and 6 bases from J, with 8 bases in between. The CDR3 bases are TGTGCCAGCAGCCCGATTGTCGAGCAGTACTTC. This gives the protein CASSPIVEQYF. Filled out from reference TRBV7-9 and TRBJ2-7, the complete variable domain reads DTGVSQNPRHKITKRGQNVTFRCDPISEHNRLYWYRQTLGQGPEFLTYFQNEAQLEKSRLLSDRFSAERPKGSFSTLEIQRTEQGDSAMYLCASSPIVEQYFGPGTRLTVT.

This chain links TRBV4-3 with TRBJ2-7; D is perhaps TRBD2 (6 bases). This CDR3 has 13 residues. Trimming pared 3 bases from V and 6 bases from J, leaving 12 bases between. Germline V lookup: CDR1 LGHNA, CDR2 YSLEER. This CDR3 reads CASSQETSSEQYF. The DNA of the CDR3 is TGCGCCAGCAGCCAGGAAACTAGCTCCGAGCAGTACTTC.

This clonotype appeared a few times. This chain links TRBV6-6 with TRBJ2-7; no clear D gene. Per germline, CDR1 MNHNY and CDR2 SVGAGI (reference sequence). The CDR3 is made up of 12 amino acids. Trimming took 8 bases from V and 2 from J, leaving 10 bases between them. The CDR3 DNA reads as TGTGCCAGCGGGCAAGCACCCTACGAGCAGTACTTC. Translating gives CASGQAPYEQYF.

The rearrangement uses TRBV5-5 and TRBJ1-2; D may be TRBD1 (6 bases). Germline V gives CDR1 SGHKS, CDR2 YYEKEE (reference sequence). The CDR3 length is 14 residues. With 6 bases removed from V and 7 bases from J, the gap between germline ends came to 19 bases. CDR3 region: CASTTTGARIGYTF. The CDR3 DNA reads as TGTGCCAGCACTACTACGGGGGCAAGAATTGGCTACACCTTC.

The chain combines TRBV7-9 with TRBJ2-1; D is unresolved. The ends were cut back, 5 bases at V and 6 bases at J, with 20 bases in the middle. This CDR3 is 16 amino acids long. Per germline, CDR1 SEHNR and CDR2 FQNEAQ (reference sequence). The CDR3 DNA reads TGTGCCAGCAGCCCATCCGTATCGGTCCAGCCCAATGAGCAGTTCTTC. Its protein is CASSPSVSVQPNEQFF.

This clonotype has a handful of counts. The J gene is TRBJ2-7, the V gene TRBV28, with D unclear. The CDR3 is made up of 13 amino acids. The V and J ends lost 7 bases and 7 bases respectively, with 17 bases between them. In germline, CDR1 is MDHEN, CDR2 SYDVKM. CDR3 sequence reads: CASITYPLSEQYF. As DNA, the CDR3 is TGTGCCAGCATAACATACCCCCTCTCTGAGCAGTACTTC.